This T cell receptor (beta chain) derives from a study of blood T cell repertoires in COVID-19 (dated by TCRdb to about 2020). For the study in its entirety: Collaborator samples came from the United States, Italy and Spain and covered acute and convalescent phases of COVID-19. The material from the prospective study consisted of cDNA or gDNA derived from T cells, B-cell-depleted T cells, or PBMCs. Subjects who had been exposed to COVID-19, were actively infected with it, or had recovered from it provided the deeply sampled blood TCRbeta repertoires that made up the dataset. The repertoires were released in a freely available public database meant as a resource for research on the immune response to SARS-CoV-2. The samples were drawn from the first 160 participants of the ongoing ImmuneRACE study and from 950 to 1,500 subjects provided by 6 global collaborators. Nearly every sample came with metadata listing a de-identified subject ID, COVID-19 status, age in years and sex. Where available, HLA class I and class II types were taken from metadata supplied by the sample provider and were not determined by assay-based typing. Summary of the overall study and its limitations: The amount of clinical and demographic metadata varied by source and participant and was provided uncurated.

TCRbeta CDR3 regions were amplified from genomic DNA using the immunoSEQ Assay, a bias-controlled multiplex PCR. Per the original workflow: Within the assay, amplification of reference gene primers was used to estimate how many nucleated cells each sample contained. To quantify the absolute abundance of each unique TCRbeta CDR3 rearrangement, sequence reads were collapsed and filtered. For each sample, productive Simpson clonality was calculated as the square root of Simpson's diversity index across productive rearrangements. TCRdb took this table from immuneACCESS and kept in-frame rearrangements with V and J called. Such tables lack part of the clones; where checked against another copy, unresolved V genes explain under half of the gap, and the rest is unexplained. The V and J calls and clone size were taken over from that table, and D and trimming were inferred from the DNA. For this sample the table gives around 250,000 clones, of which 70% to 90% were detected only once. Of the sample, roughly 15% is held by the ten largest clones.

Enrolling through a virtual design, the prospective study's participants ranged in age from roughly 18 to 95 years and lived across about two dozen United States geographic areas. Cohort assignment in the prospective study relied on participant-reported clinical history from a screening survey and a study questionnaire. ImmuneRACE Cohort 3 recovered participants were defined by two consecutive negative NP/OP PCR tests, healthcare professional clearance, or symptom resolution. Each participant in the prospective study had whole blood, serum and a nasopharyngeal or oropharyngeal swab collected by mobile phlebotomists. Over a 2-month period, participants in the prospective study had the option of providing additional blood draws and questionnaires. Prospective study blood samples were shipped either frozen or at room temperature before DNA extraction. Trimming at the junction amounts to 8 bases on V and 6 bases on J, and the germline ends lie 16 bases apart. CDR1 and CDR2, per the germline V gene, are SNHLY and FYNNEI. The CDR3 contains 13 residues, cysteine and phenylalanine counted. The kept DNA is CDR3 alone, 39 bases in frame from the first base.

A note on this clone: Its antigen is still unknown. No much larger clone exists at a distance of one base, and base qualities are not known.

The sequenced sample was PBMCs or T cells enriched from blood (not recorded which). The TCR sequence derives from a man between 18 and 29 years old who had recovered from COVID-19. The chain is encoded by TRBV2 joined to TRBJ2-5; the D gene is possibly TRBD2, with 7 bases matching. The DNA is TGTGCCAGCCTTAAGGGGGGGCCCAAGACCCAGTACTTC. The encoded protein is CASLKGGPKTQYF.